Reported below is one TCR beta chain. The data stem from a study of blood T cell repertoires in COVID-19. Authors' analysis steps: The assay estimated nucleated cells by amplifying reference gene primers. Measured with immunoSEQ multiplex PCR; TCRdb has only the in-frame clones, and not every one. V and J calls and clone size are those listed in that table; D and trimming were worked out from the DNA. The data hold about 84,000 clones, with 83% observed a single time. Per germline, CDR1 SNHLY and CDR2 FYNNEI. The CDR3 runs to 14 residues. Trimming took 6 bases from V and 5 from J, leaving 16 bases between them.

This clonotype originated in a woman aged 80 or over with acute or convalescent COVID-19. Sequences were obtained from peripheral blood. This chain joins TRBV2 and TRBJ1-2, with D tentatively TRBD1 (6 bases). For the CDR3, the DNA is TGTGCCAGCAGCCCTGGACAGACTTGGTATGGCTACACCTTC. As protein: CASSPGQTWYGYTF.